What follows are 29 T cell receptor beta chains derived from one specimen sequenced in a study of Ad26.COV2.S vaccination and SARS-CoV-2 variants. Sequencing was performed with immunoSEQ multiplex PCR; in TCRdb, only in-frame clones are kept and a portion is missing. The table lists approximately 240,000 clones, roughly 90% of them singletons, with about 10% in the top ten. Treatment specified: 19 received Ad26.COV2.S at low or high dose, single or two shots; about 5 received placebo; per-sample allocation not given. The samples date from day 63 after the first vaccine or placebo injection. This material consisted of peripheral blood, taken in a trial of Ad26.COV2.S vaccine versus placebo. All receptors come from a person between 18 and 65 years old who received the Ad26.COV2.S COVID-19 vaccine or a placebo.

This chain joins TRBV3-1 (or the pseudogene TRBV3-2) and TRBJ1-5; D unresolved. Per the germline V gene, CDR1 is LGHDT and CDR2 is YNNKEL (reference sequence). The V gene lost 2 bases and the J gene lost 5 bases, with 4 bases spanning the gap. There are 12 residues in the CDR3. CDR3 protein: CASSQSDQPQHF. CDR3 nucleotides: TGTGCCAGCAGCCAATCCGATCAGCCCCAGCATTTT.

The rearrangement uses TRBV7-9 and TRBJ1-1; D is unclear. This CDR3 has 12 amino acids. With 1 base removed from V and 1 base from J, the gap between germline ends came to 1 base. Germline-derived CDR1 and CDR2 are SEHNR and FQNEAQ (reference sequence). The CDR3 nucleotides are TGTGCCAGCAGCTTAGAGAACACTGAAGCTTTCTTT. Amino acid sequence: CASSLENTEAFF.

This clone turned up a few times. This chain links TRBV27 with TRBJ1-1, with TRBD1 matching over 8 bases. The CDR3 is 16 residues long. V trimming: 5 bases; J trimming: 4 bases; junction bases outside the gene matches: 12. Germline lookup yields CDR1 MNHEY and CDR2 SMNVEV (reference sequence). CDR3: CASSPQRTGRITEAFF. For the CDR3, the DNA is TGTGCCAGCAGTCCACAGAGGACAGGGAGGATCACTGAAGCTTTCTTT.

CDR3 loop: CASSLSYGGEQFF. The CDR3 region has the DNA TGTGCCAGCAGCTTATCCTACGGAGGTGAGCAGTTCTTC. The chain joins TRBV7-2 to TRBJ2-1; tentatively, D is TRBD2 (5 bases). This CDR3 spans 13 amino acids. Deletions cut 2 bases from V and 9 bases from J, with 11 bases between. Germline-derived CDR1 and CDR2 are SGHTA and FQGNSA. The complete variable domain, with remaining parts taken from reference TRBV7-2 and TRBJ2-1, reads GAGVSQSPSNKVTEKGKDVELRCDPISGHTALYWYRQSLGQGLEFLIYFQGNSAPDKSGLPSDRFSAERTGGSVSTLTIQRTQQEDSAVYLCASSLSYGGEQFFGPGTRLTVL.

This clone was recorded once. The DNA of the CDR3 is TGTGCCTATGATCAGATGGGCACCGGGGAGCTGTTTTTT. Its protein product is CAYDQMGTGELFF. The chain links TRBV30 to TRBJ2-2; D is unclear. Trimming took 7 bases from V and 4 from J, leaving 13 bases between them. Germline V gene data show CDR1 as GTSNPN and CDR2 as SVGIG (reference sequence). The CDR3 runs to 13 residues.

The chain employs TRBV7-9 and TRBJ2-7; TRBD2 is a possible D gene (6 bases). Germline assignment: CDR1 SEHNR and CDR2 FQNEAQ (reference sequence). The CDR3 runs to 17 residues. Trimming removed 4 bases from V and 0 bases from J, with 19 bases in between. The DNA for the CDR3 is TGTGCCAGCAGCTCGGGCCCGGGACGGGAGAGCTCCTACGAGCAGTACTTC. This sequence encodes CASSSGPGRESSYEQYF.

CDR3 DNA sequence: TGTGCCACCAGTGACGGACAGGGCTACGAGCAGTACTTC. This gives the protein CATSDGQGYEQYF. The chain has TRBV24-1 and TRBJ2-7, with 8 bases matching TRBD1. Germline CDR1 reads KGHDR; CDR2 reads SFDVKD. The CDR3 contains 13 residues. Germline trimming cut 4 bases from V and 3 bases from J; bases unmatched to any gene: 1.

The chain employs TRBV9 and TRBJ2-5, with TRBD1 matching over 9 bases. Looked up from germline, CDR1 is SGDLS and CDR2 is YYNGEE. CDR3 size: 15 residues. V gave up 1 base and J gave up 1 base; unmatched junction bases: 2. The CDR3 protein is CASSVRDRAQETQYF. CDR3 bases: TGTGCCAGCAGCGTAAGGGACAGGGCCCAAGAGACCCAGTACTTC.

The rearrangement uses TRBV7-9 and TRBJ2-5; 12 bases match TRBD2. The CDR3 has 19 amino acids. The V and J ends lost 5 bases and 2 bases, in that order; junction bases with no gene match: 15. Per the germline V gene, CDR1 is SEHNR and CDR2 is FQNEAQ (reference sequence). CDR3 coding DNA: TGTGCCAGCAGCCCCTTCCCCCATCCTAGCGGGGGGGGGCAAGAGACCCAGTACTTC. Protein product: CASSPFPHPSGGGQETQYF.

This rearrangement joins TRBV5-1 to TRBJ2-6; 9 bases map to TRBD1. Germline V gives CDR1 SGHRS, CDR2 YFSETQ. The V and J ends lost 3 bases and 0 bases, in that order; junction bases with no gene match: 4. The CDR3 contains 17 residues. CDR3 DNA sequence: TGCGCCAGCAGCTACGGGACAGGGACCTCTGGGGCCAACGTCCTGACTTTC. Amino acids: CASSYGTGTSGANVLTF.

The chain is built from TRBV11-3 and TRBJ2-2; D tentatively reads TRBD1 or TRBD2 (5 bases each). The germline gives CDR1 SGHNT, CDR2 YENEEA. This CDR3 is 15 amino acids long. Trimming removed 3 bases at V and 5 bases at J, with 13 bases between. This CDR3 is CASSFGGTLTGELFF. Written as DNA, the CDR3 is TGTGCCAGCAGCTTCGGTGGGACGCTGACCGGGGAGCTGTTTTTT.

The V and J genes are TRBV28 and TRBJ2-1; TRBD1 aligns across 7 bases. Germline values: CDR1 MDHEN, CDR2 SYDVKM. The CDR3 runs 15 residues. Trimming at V came to 6 bases and at J to 4 bases, leaving 9 bases not matched to a gene. CDR3 coding DNA: TGTGCCAGCAGCCTAACCTTGGACAGGTACAATGAGCAGTTCTTC. Protein sequence: CASSLTLDRYNEQFF.

The chain joins TRBV29-1 to TRBJ1-5; 9 bases are shared with TRBD1. Per the germline V gene, CDR1 is SQVTM and CDR2 is ANQGSEA. CDR3 length: 15 residues. The junction had 7 bases not matched to a gene; V was cut back by 6 bases and J by 1 base. CDR3 sequence (DNA): TGCAGCGTGGCACAGGGGACAGGGAGCAATCAGCCCCAGCATTTT. This encodes CSVAQGTGSNQPQHF. Drawing the rest from reference TRBV29-1 and TRBJ1-5, the complete variable domain is SAVISQKPSRDICQRGTSLTIQCQVDSQVTMMFWYRQQPGQSLTLIATANQGSEATYESGFVIDKFPISRPNLTFSTLTVSNMSPEDSSIYLCSVAQGTGSNQPQHFGDGTRLSIL.

The gene calls are TRBV7-2 and TRBJ2-7; 7 bases fit TRBD2. Germline-derived CDR1 and CDR2 are SGHTA and FQGNSA. This CDR3 has 15 residues. The V gene end was trimmed by 3 bases and the J gene end by 4 bases; junction bases not matched to a gene: 9. The CDR3 here is CASSFRLAGLYEQYF. For the CDR3, the DNA is TGTGCCAGCAGCTTCAGACTAGCTGGATTGTACGAGCAGTACTTC.

Here the CDR3 DNA reads TGCGCCAGCAGCTTGGCTGTACAGATTAAAGAGACCCAGTACTTC. This gives the protein CASSLAVQIKETQYF. The J gene is TRBJ2-5, the V gene TRBV5-1; unclear D gene. This CDR3 contains 15 residues. V was shortened by 0 bases and J by 3 bases, with 12 bases between the two germline ends. Germline CDR1 is SGHRS and CDR2 is YFSETQ.

V is TRBV5-1 and J is TRBJ2-5; 14 bases fit TRBD2. CDR1 is SGHRS, CDR2 YFSETQ, per germline. The CDR3 contains 15 residues. With V trimmed by 4 bases and J by 5 bases, 4 bases remained unmatched. The CDR3 region has the DNA TGCGCCAGCAGCCGCGGGACTAGCGGGGGCGAGACCCAGTACTTC. It encodes CASSRGTSGGETQYF.

The rearrangement links TRBV4-3 to TRBJ2-2; TRBD1 or TRBD2 may be the D gene (6 bases each). The CDR3 totals 14 residues. Germline CDR1 reads LGHNA; CDR2 reads YSLEER. Trimming took off 4 bases at V and 4 bases at J, with 10 bases between the two ends. This CDR3 reads CASSLQGGTGELFF. In DNA form, the CDR3 reads TGCGCCAGCAGCCTACAGGGAGGCACCGGGGAGCTGTTTTTT.

This clone showed up just a few times. This rearrangement joins TRBV18 to TRBJ2-7; 8 nucleotides agree with TRBD1. The V segment lost 2 bases and the J segment 5 bases; nucleotides outside the gene matches: 8. There are 15 residues in the CDR3. Germline CDR1 and CDR2: KGHSH and LQKENI. In nucleotides, the CDR3 is TGTGCCAGCTCACCAGCGGCAGGGGGCTTAAACGAGCAGTACTTC. It codes for CASSPAAGGLNEQYF.

The chain recombines TRBV2 with TRBJ1-4; D not resolved. This CDR3 spans 12 amino acids. Germline assignment: CDR1 SNHLY and CDR2 FYNNEI. V lost 6 bases, J lost 15 bases, and 17 bases lay in between. The CDR3 bases are TGTGCCAGCAGGTTTGTCGACAACGAGGTGTTTTTT. This codes for CASRFVDNEVFF.

The J gene is TRBJ2-1, the V gene TRBV7-2; D is uncertain. The germline V gene encodes CDR1 SGHTA and CDR2 FQGNSA. The CDR3 spans 18 residues. V was clipped by 8 bases and J by 8 bases, with 31 bases between them. For the CDR3, the DNA is TGTGCCAGCGGACGGCGGCCAGAACGCCTGCTGGGAAGGGATGAGCAGTTCTTC. Its translation is CASGRRPERLLGRDEQFF.

V and J are TRBV30 and TRBJ2-1, with 9 bases aligning to TRBD1. The CDR3 extends over 13 amino acids. The V gene's germline CDR1 is GTSNPN and CDR2 SVGIG (reference sequence). V lost 7 bases, J lost 4 bases, and 5 bases stayed unmatched. CDR3 coding DNA: TGTGCCTCGGGACAGGGAGGGTACAATGAGCAGTTCTTC. It yields the protein CASGQGGYNEQFF.

The chain employs TRBV10-3 and TRBJ2-1, with TRBD1 matching 8 bases. This CDR3 has 13 residues. Germline trimming cut 8 bases from V and 6 bases from J; bases unmatched to any gene: 6. Germline V gives CDR1 ENHRY, CDR2 SYGVKD. The CDR3 region is CAILQGGGNEQFF. For the CDR3, the DNA is TGTGCCATCCTACAGGGGGGAGGCAATGAGCAGTTCTTC.

V is TRBV29-1 and J is TRBJ1-4; a possible D gene is TRBD1 (5 bases). Germline V CDR1 and CDR2: SQVTM, ANQGSEA. The CDR3 is 15 amino acids. V lost 3 bases and J lost 1, with 12 bases in between. The CDR3 DNA reads TGCAGCGTTGAGGGACTGATGGGAACTAATGAAAAACTGTTTTTT. As protein: CSVEGLMGTNEKLFF. Variable domain in full (rest from reference TRBV29-1 and TRBJ1-4): SAVISQKPSRDICQRGTSLTIQCQVDSQVTMMFWYRQQPGQSLTLIATANQGSEATYESGFVIDKFPISRPNLTFSTLTVSNMSPEDSSIYLCSVEGLMGTNEKLFFGSGTQLSVL.

The rearrangement joins TRBV5-1 to TRBJ2-1; D gene uncertain. Germline CDR1 SGHRS, CDR2 YFSETQ. V dropped 1 base and J dropped 3 bases, with 8 bases sitting between them. The CDR3 length is 14 residues. The CDR3 region is CASSLSDNYNEQFF. The CDR3 DNA is TGCGCCAGCAGCTTGAGCGATAACTACAATGAGCAGTTCTTC.

This sequence joins TRBV6-5 and TRBJ1-1; D not resolved. Per the germline V gene, CDR1 is MNHEY and CDR2 is SVGAGI. CDR3 size: 14 residues. Trimming took off 2 bases at V and 0 bases at J, with 7 bases between the two ends. CDR3 loop: CASSYPGVNTEAFF. The CDR3 nucleotides read TGTGCCAGCAGTTACCCAGGAGTGAACACTGAAGCTTTCTTT.

CDR3 amino acids: CASSFDTLGEQYF. CDR3 nucleotide sequence: TGTGCCAGCAGCTTTGACACCCTCGGGGAGCAGTACTTC. This chain connects TRBV7-9 to TRBJ2-7; D uncertain. Trimming cost V 3 bases and J 7 bases, with 13 bases left between them. CDR3 length: 13 amino acids. Germline V lookup: CDR1 SEHNR, CDR2 FQNEAQ (reference sequence).

J is TRBJ2-3 and V is TRBV5-1, with 8 bases aligning to TRBD2. The V segment lost 1 base and the J segment 4 bases; nucleotides outside the gene matches: 5. CDR1 SGHRS and CDR2 YFSETQ come from the germline V gene. This CDR3 comprises 15 residues. This chain's CDR3 is CASSLYGGAADTQYF. In nucleotides, the CDR3 is TGCGCCAGCAGCTTGTACGGGGGGGCAGCAGATACGCAGTATTTT.

This clone has only one observation. The chain carries TRBV18 and TRBJ1-2; 10 nucleotides align to TRBD1. The CDR3 runs to 16 residues. From germline, CDR1 is KGHSH and CDR2 LQKENI. V lost 3 bases and J lost 4; bases outside the gene matches: 8. This chain's CDR3 is CASSPQTGGDGYGYTF. CDR3 coding DNA: TGTGCCAGCTCACCTCAGACAGGGGGCGACGGCTATGGCTACACCTTC.

This chain connects TRBV6-5 to TRBJ2-7, with 9 bases fitting TRBD1. The CDR3 consists of 13 residues. With V trimmed by 5 bases and J by 2 bases, 1 base remained unmatched. Germline CDR1 and CDR2: MNHEY and SVGAGI. The CDR3 reads CASSRDRAYEQYF. CDR3 DNA: TGTGCCAGCAGTCGGGACAGGGCCTACGAGCAGTACTTC.